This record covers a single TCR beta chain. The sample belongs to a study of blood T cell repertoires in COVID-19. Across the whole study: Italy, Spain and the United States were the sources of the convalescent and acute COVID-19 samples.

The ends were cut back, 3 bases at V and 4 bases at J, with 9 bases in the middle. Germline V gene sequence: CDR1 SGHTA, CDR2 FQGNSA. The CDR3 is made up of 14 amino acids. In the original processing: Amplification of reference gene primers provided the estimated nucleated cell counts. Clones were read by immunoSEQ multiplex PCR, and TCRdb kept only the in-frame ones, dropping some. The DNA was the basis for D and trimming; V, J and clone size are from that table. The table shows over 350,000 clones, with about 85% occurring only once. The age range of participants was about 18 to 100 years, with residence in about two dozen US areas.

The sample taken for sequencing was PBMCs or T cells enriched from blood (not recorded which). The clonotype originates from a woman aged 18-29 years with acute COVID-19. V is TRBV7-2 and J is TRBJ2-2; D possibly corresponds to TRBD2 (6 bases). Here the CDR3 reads CASSFGGFTGELFF. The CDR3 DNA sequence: TGTGCCAGCAGCTTTGGGGGGTTCACCGGGGAGCTGTTTTTT.